The source of this T cell receptor beta chain is a study of Graves' ophthalmopathy and Graves' hyperthyroidism. For the study at large: Specimen type is peripheral blood, obtained at initial diagnosis before any treatment. Whole-study results and caveats: Ophthalmopathy was separated from stable hyperthyroidism by a 13-signature model with 87.88% sensitivity and around 81% specificity. Sensitivity of around 64% and specificity of less than 75% were achieved by the model that predicted ophthalmopathy progression.

Germline values: CDR1 MNHNS, CDR2 SASEGT. The CDR3 spans 14 residues. The V and J ends lost 6 bases and 5 bases respectively, with 13 bases between them. About this clonotype: The antigen is not known.

Fresh peripheral blood, 10 ml, was the PBMC source. Amplification targeted the TCR beta CDR3 regions, with RNA transcripts as the source material. First-round RT-PCR used HTBI primers; second-round multiplex PCR followed. TCRdb independently ran MiXCR on the multiplex PCR reads; one entry per CDR3 protein. The sample has approximately 210,000 distinct CDR3 sequences, around a fifth seen once. Source material: peripheral blood. This receptor was obtained from a woman aged 45-59 years with Graves' ophthalmopathy. V usage is TRBV6-1 and J usage is TRBJ2-2; D might be TRBD1 (5 bases). CDR3 nucleotide sequence: TGTGCCAGCAGACCTAGGACACCGACCGGGGAGCTGTTTTTT. Translated, it gives CASRPRTPTGELFF.